What follows is one TCR beta chain and its context. What it recognizes is unknown. A read error may be the cause here, since a much bigger clone is one base away. This sample stems from a study of molecular identifiers for immune sequencing clone quantification. Study-wide background: The replicate experiment used RNA from 20,000 or 100,000 naive CD8 cells. This RNA was split into five aliquots, and four of them were sequenced. Overall study findings and caveats: Highly expanded clones may be undercounted when identical TCR molecules share barcodes. Amid about a million naive cells, spiked Jurkat TCR RNA from one cell was reportedly still detectable. Whereas clones above 20 RNA copies held under 1% of naive-cell molecules, they held over 97% of effector molecules.

Per the germline V gene, CDR1 is MNHNY and CDR2 is SVGAGI (reference sequence). V was clipped by 1 base and J by 9 bases, with 28 bases between them. This CDR3 spans 18 amino acids. Each CDR3 protein is one row after TCRdb ran MiXCR on the PCR reads. The sample lists 85,000 to 90,000 distinct CDR3 sequences, roughly 25% occurring once. This receptor was obtained from a human donor in good health. Some libraries in this study had Jurkat cell RNA spiked in. The V gene is TRBV6-6, the J gene TRBJ2-7, with D tentatively TRBD1 (6 bases). The sample comprised naive CD8+ T cells from blood, with Jurkat cell RNA spiked in. As to subset: FACS-sorted CD8+CD4-CCR7+CD45RA+ naive T cells. For the CDR3, the DNA is TGTGCCAGCAGTTACTTATGGGAATTGGGACACGATTCGAGGGGGCAGTACTTC. The encoded protein is CASSYLWELGHDSRGQYF.